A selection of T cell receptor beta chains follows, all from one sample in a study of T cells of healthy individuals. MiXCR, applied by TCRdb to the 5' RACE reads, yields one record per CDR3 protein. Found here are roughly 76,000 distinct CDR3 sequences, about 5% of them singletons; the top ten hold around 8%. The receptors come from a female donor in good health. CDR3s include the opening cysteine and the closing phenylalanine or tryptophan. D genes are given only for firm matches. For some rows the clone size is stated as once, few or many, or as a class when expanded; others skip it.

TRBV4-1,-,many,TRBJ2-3,CASSQATSRHTDTQYF,TGCGCCAGCAGCCAAGCAACTAGTCGCCACACAGATACGCAGTATTTT
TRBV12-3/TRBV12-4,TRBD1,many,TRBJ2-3,CASSSPGQGVSYATDTQYF,TGTGCCAGCAGCTCACCGGGACAGGGGGTTTCATACGCAACAGATACGCAGTATTTT
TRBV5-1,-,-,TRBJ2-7,CASSFAPSFAYEQYF,TGCGCCAGCAGCTTCGCCCCCTCCTTTGCGTACGAGCAGTACTTC
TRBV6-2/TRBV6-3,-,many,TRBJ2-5,CASSPPGRETQYF,TGTGCCAGCAGTCCCCCGGGGCGGGAGACCCAGTACTTC
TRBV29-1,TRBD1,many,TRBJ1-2,CSVDPGQGVYGYTF,TGCAGCGTTGATCCGGGACAGGGGGTATATGGCTACACCTTC
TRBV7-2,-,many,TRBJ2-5,CASSPPLSERTQETQYF,TGTGCCAGCAGCCCACCCCTGAGCGAGCGGACACAAGAGACCCAGTACTTC
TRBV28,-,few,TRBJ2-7,CASSLVLHSDTLYEQYF,TGTGCCAGCAGTTTAGTTCTTCACAGCGATACCCTCTACGAGCAGTACTTC
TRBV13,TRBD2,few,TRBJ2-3,CASSPTDWRESADTQYF,TGTGCCAGCAGCCCCACGGACTGGCGGGAGTCGGCAGATACGCAGTATTTT
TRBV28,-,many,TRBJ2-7,CASSLGQGFHEQYF,TGTGCCAGCAGTTTGGGGCAGGGGTTCCACGAGCAGTACTTC
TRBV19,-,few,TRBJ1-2,CASSGSYGYTF,TGTGCCAGTAGTGGCAGCTATGGCTACACCTTC
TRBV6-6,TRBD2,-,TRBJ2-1,CASSLAGGAHNEQFF,TGTGCCAGCAGTCTAGCGGGAGGGGCCCACAATGAGCAGTTCTTC
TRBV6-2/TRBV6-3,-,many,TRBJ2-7,CASSQGDSSYEQYF,TGTGCCAGCAGCCAAGGGGATAGCTCCTACGAGCAGTACTTC
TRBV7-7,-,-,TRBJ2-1,CASSLDVGSSYNEQFF,TGTGCTAGCAGCTTAGACGTCGGGAGCTCCTACAATGAGCAGTTCTTC
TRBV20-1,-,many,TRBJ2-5,CSANDQETQYF,TGCAGTGCCAACGACCAAGAGACCCAGTACTTC
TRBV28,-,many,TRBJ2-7,CASSFRTGTYEQYF,TGTGCCAGCAGTTTTCGTACAGGGACATACGAGCAGTACTTC
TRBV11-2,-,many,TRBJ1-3,CASSLVSGSGNTIYF,TGTGCCAGCAGCTTAGTTTCGGGCTCTGGAAACACCATATATTTT
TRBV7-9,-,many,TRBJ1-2,CASSRGQPNGYTF,TGTGCCAGCAGCAGAGGACAACCAAATGGCTACACCTTC
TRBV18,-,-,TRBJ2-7,CASSPLDIYEQYF,TGTGCCAGCTCACCTTTAGACATTTACGAGCAGTACTTC
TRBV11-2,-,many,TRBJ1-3,CASTPRGGNSGNTIYF,TGTGCCAGCACCCCCCGTGGAGGGAACTCTGGAAACACCATATATTTT
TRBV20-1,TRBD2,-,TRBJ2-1,CSARDPRGGYNEQFF,TGCAGTGCTAGAGATCCCCGGGGGGGCTACAATGAGCAGTTCTTC
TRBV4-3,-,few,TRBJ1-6,CASSQDRGTDSPLHF,TGCGCCAGCAGCCAAGATAGAGGAACCGATTCACCCCTCCACTTT
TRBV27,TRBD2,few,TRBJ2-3,CASSPTSADTQYF,TGTGCCAGCAGCCCGACTAGCGCAGATACGCAGTATTTT
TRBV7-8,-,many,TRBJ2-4,CASSFRGENIQYF,TGTGCCAGCAGCTTTCGAGGGGAAAACATTCAGTACTTC
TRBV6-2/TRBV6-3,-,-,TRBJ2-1,CASKQRAYNEEQFF,TGTGCCAGCAAGCAACGGGCGTACAATGAGGAGCAGTTCTTC
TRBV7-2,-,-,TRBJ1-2,CASSLSGQANVYGYTF,TGTGCCAGCAGCTTAAGTGGCCAGGCCAACGTGTATGGCTACACCTTC
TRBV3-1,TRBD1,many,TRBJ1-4,CASSQDGTVSAELFF,TGTGCCAGCAGCCAAGATGGGACAGTGTCTGCGGAACTGTTTTTT
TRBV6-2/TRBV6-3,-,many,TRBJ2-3,CASSNGDTQYF,TGTGCCAGCAGCAATGGGGATACGCAGTATTTT
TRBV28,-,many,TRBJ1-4,CASSASGVTNNEKLFF,TGTGCCAGCAGCGCAAGCGGGGTTACTAATAATGAAAAACTGTTTTTT
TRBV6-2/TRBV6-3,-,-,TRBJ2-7,CASSAGLSYEQYF,TGTGCCAGCTCTGCGGGGCTCTCCTACGAGCAGTACTTC
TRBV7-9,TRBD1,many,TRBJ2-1,CASSLAGTGEFF,TGTGCCAGCAGCTTAGCTGGGACAGGGGAGTTCTTC
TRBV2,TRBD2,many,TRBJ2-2,CASRTGLAGGPRTGELFF,TGTGCCAGCAGGACAGGACTAGCGGGAGGGCCTAGGACCGGGGAGCTGTTTTTT
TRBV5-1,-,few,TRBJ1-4,CASRPTQGRSEKLFF,TGCGCCAGCAGACCCACACAGGGTCGAAGTGAAAAACTGTTTTTT
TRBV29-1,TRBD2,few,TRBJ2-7,CSVDDRQGLAGVQYF,TGCAGCGTTGACGACCGACAGGGACTAGCGGGAGTTCAGTACTTC
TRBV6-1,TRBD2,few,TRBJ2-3,CASSSPLAGGGDTQYF,TGTGCCAGCAGCTCCCCACTAGCGGGAGGAGGGGATACGCAGTATTTT
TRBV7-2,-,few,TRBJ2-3,CASSLQQTSTDTQYF,TGTGCCAGCAGTCTACAGCAGACTAGCACAGATACGCAGTATTTT
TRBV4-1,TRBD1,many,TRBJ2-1,CASSPGGSYNEQFF,TGCGCCAGCAGCCCAGGGGGCTCCTACAATGAGCAGTTCTTC
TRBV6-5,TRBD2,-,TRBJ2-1,CASRRGTRSYNEQFF,TGTGCCAGCAGAAGAGGGACTAGAAGCTACAATGAGCAGTTCTTC
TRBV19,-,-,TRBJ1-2,CATQGGNIRHTF,TGTGCCACCCAAGGGGGAAACATTCGACACACCTTC
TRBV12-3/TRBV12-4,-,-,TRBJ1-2,CASTLQGTNYGYTF,TGTGCCAGCACTTTACAGGGAACTAACTATGGCTACACCTTC
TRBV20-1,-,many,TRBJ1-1,CSAKIDLNTEAFF,TGCAGTGCTAAGATAGACCTGAACACTGAAGCTTTCTTT
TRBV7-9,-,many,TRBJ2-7,CASSFGRGEQYF,TGTGCCAGCAGCTTTGGCAGGGGTGAGCAGTACTTC
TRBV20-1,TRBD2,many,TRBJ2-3,CSAPTSGSTDTQYF,TGCAGTGCTCCGACTAGCGGGAGCACAGATACGCAGTATTTT
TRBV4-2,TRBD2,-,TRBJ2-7,CASSQGLVTSGRNSYEQYF,TGTGCCAGCAGCCAAGGTTTGGTGACTAGCGGGAGGAACTCCTACGAGCAGTACTTC
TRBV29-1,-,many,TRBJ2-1,CSVDGGSSYNEQFF,TGCAGCGTTGATGGGGGGAGCTCCTACAATGAGCAGTTCTTC
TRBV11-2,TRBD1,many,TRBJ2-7,CASSLGVTGHEQYF,TGTGCCAGCAGCTTAGGAGTGACAGGGCACGAGCAGTACTTC
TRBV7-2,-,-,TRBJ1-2,CASSRIQGMVYGYTF,TGTGCCAGCAGCCGAATTCAGGGGATGGTCTATGGCTACACCTTC
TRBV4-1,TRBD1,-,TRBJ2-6,CASSQPRQGVGANVLTF,TGCGCCAGCAGCCAACCCAGACAGGGCGTCGGGGCCAACGTCCTGACTTTC
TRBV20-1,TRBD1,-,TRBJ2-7,CSALARDSRTYEQYF,TGCAGTGCTCTCGCTCGGGACAGCAGAACCTACGAGCAGTACTTC
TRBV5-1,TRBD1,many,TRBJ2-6,CASSWTGSGANVLTF,TGCGCCAGCAGCTGGACAGGCTCTGGGGCCAACGTCCTGACTTTC
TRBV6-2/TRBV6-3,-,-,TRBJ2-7,CASSYSLADLPEQYF,TGTGCCAGCAGTTACTCTCTAGCAGACCTTCCCGAGCAGTACTTC
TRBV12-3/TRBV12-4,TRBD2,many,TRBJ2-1,CASSLQGRALVNEQFF,TGTGCCAGCAGCCTTCAAGGGAGGGCCTTGGTTAATGAGCAGTTCTTC
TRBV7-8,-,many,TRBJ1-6,CASSANRGYNSPLHF,TGTGCCAGCAGCGCGAACAGAGGCTATAATTCACCCCTCCACTTT
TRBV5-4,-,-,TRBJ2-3,CASSQDSRKTDTQYF,TGTGCCAGCAGCCAGGACAGCCGGAAGACAGATACGCAGTATTTT
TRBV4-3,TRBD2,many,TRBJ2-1,CASSQGLASGPYNEQFF,TGCGCCAGCAGCCAAGGCCTGGCTAGCGGGCCGTACAATGAGCAGTTCTTC
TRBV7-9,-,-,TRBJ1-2,CASSLHPSEGSANYGYTF,TGTGCCAGCAGCTTACACCCCTCGGAGGGATCGGCGAACTATGGCTACACCTTC
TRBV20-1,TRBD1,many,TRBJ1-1,CSAGQGPSGTEAFF,TGCAGTGCAGGACAGGGGCCCTCGGGGACTGAAGCTTTCTTT
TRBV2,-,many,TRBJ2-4,CASRIGEEDKNIQYF,TGTGCCAGCAGGATAGGCGAAGAGGATAAAAACATTCAGTACTTC
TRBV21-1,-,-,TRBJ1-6,CASSSRDSKGSPLYF,TGTGCCAGCAGCTCCCGGGACAGCAAAGGTTCACCCCTCTACTTT